This T cell receptor beta chain was observed in a study of shared clonotypes between healthy human individuals. In the study overall: CD4 naive and CD4 memory each took three plates per donor, while CD8 naive took two and CD8 memory one. General study points: Richness estimates generally favored naive over memory subsets.

With respect to this clone: What it recognizes is unknown.

Clones were sequenced by immunoSEQ multiplex PCR, and TCRdb holds only the in-frame ones, with some missing. The sample records millions of clones, 90% to 95% being singletons. Germline loops: CDR1 SNHLY, CDR2 FYNNEI. V gave up 0 bases and J gave up 10 bases, with 10 bases separating them. The CDR3 consists of 12 residues. The healthy adult donors were HIV-negative and reported no recent acute infections or vaccinations. The sequencing input was naive CD4+ T cells sorted from blood. Subset in this sample: CD45RA+ positively selected. This chain links TRBV2 with TRBJ2-7, with D maybe TRBD2 (5 bases). This clonotype originated in a man between 18 and 29 years old in good health. CDR3 region: CASSEATGRQYF. The CDR3 coding sequence is TGTGCCAGCAGTGAAGCGACGGGAAGACAGTACTTC.